A single sample is the source of the 14 T cell receptor beta chains below, sequenced in a study of identical twins. One entry per CDR3 protein, called by TCRdb with MiXCR from the 5' RACE reads. The sample consists of roughly 480,000 distinct CDR3 sequences, 20% to 25% of them appearing once. These same records also appear under a second study, on T cells expressing NK-cell markers.

Material: CD4+ T cells sorted from blood. The receptors here all came from a woman aged 18-35 years in good health.

This clonotype turned up a few times. V usage is TRBV5-1 and J usage is TRBJ2-5; TRBD2 matches at 9 bases. After removal of 4 bases from V and 4 bases from J, the junction contained 14 bases not matched to a gene. Looked up from germline, CDR1 is SGHRS and CDR2 is YFSETQ. The CDR3 loop spans 17 amino acids. CDR3 nucleotides: TGCGCCAGCAGCAGAAAATTAGCGGGAGCGGAGGGAGAGACCCAGTACTTC. Amino acids: CASSRKLAGAEGETQYF. The whole variable domain, remainder taken from reference TRBV5-1 and TRBJ2-5, is KAGVTQTPRYLIKTRGQQVTLSCSPISGHRSVSWYQQTPGQGLQFLFEYFSETQRNKGNFPGRFSGRQFSNSRSEMNVSTLELGDSALYLCASSRKLAGAEGETQYFGPGTRLLVL.

This clonotype occurred a few times. The CDR3: CASRPSGQHKETQYF. DNA of the CDR3: TGTGCCAGCAGACCCTCGGGGCAGCACAAAGAGACCCAGTACTTC. The chain joins TRBV6-1 to TRBJ2-5; D may be TRBD1 or TRBD2 (5 bases each). Germline assignment: CDR1 MNHNS and CDR2 SASEGT. This CDR3 region has 15 residues. The V end was cut by 6 bases, the J end by 3 bases, with 17 bases between.

V gene TRBV12-3 or TRBV12-4 combines with J gene TRBJ1-2; TRBD1 is a possible D gene (6 bases). The CDR3 is 18 residues long. V shed 5 bases and J shed 4 bases, with 26 bases lying between them. This chain's CDR3 is CASSPLPSTGRLPYGYTF. In nucleotides, the CDR3 is TGTGCCAGCAGTCCCCTACCCTCGACAGGAAGGCTACCCTATGGCTACACCTTC.

At least ten counts were recorded for this clonotype. The V gene is TRBV6-6, the J gene TRBJ2-5; a possible D gene is TRBD1 (6 bases). This CDR3 spans 12 amino acids. Trimming pared 5 bases from V and 9 bases from J, leaving 13 bases between. Germline values: CDR1 MNHNY, CDR2 SVGAGI (reference sequence). CDR3 amino acids: CASSGGGLPQYF. The DNA of the CDR3 is TGTGCCAGCAGTGGGGGCGGCTTACCCCAGTACTTC.

The genes are TRBV27 and TRBJ2-1, with 8 bases matching TRBD1. With V trimmed by 5 bases and J by 1 base, 4 bases remained unmatched. Germline V CDR1 and CDR2: MNHEY, SMNVEV (reference sequence). The CDR3 spans 15 residues. CDR3 residues: CASSLWTGSYNEQFF. In DNA form, the CDR3 reads TGTGCCAGCAGTCTCTGGACAGGGTCCTACAATGAGCAGTTCTTC.

The V and J genes are TRBV7-2 and TRBJ1-1; 7 nucleotides line up with TRBD1. Trimming removed 5 bases from V and 0 bases from J; junction bases left unmatched: 3. Germline V gene lookup returns CDR1 SGHTA and CDR2 FQGNSA. The CDR3 has 14 residues. The CDR3 loop is CASSPGQLNTEAFF. Here the CDR3 DNA reads TGTGCCAGCAGCCCGGGACAGCTGAACACTGAAGCTTTCTTT. Supplemented by reference TRBV7-2 and TRBJ1-1, the full variable domain reads GAGVSQSPSNKVTEKGKDVELRCDPISGHTALYWYRQSLGQGLEFLIYFQGNSAPDKSGLPSDRFSAERTGGSVSTLTIQRTQQEDSAVYLCASSPGQLNTEAFFGQGTRLTVV.

This chain joins TRBV5-1 and TRBJ2-3, with TRBD2 as a possible D gene (5 bases). Germline CDR1 is SGHRS and CDR2 is YFSETQ. The CDR3 covers 16 residues. Trimming shortened V by 0 bases and J by 6 bases, and 17 bases separated the two germline ends. CDR3 nucleotides: TGCGCCAGCAGCTTGGCCGGGGTACGGGGTATTGATACGCAGTATTTT. Its translation: CASSLAGVRGIDTQYF.

This clonotype was picked up a small number of times. V usage is TRBV6-1 and J usage is TRBJ1-1, with D unclear. Germline V CDR1 and CDR2: MNHNS, SASEGT. The CDR3 consists of 15 residues. Trimming took off 3 bases at V and 0 bases at J, with 11 bases between the two ends. The CDR3 DNA follows: TGTGCCAGCAGTGACTATTCGGGAGTGAACACTGAAGCTTTCTTT. Translated, it gives CASSDYSGVNTEAFF.

This clonotype was recorded a few times. The chain recombines TRBV18 with TRBJ1-2; D is unclear. V was pared by 8 bases and J by 7 bases, with 20 bases between. This CDR3 is built from 14 residues. Germline V lookup: CDR1 KGHSH, CDR2 LQKENI. The CDR3 DNA follows: TGTGCCAGCCACCAACGACCGACTCTTCTTGGCTACACCTTC. Translation gives CASHQRPTLLGYTF.

V usage is TRBV5-1 and J usage is TRBJ2-3, with unresolved D. CDR1 is SGHRS and CDR2 is YFSETQ in the germline V gene. There are 14 residues in the CDR3. V lost 6 bases and J 2 bases, leaving 13 bases between the germline ends. The CDR3 is CASTEQVPTDTQYF. CDR3 sequence (DNA): TGCGCCAGCACCGAGCAAGTCCCCACAGATACGCAGTATTTT.

The count of this clonotype is one. This sequence joins TRBV15 and TRBJ2-5, with a possible D match to TRBD1 (5 bases). This CDR3 contains 14 residues. V lost 1 base to trimming and J lost 5 bases, with 11 bases between them. Germline assignment: CDR1 LNHNV and CDR2 YYDKDF (reference sequence). As DNA, the CDR3 is TGTGCCACCAGCAGAGTTAGACAGTACGAGACCCAGTACTTC. Translated, it gives CATSRVRQYETQYF.

The V gene is TRBV20-1, the J gene TRBJ2-2; D possibly matches TRBD1 or TRBD2 (5 bases each). Per germline, CDR1 DFQATT and CDR2 SNEGSKA (reference sequence). The CDR3 totals 15 residues. The V end lost 7 bases, the J end lost 1 base, and 16 bases lay between the germline ends. CDR3 protein: CSVLSRGKNTGELFF. CDR3 in DNA: TGCAGTGTCCTCTCCCGGGGCAAGAACACCGGGGAGCTGTTTTTT.

The gene calls are TRBV5-1 and TRBJ2-5; unclear D gene. CDR1 and CDR2 from the germline V gene are SGHRS and YFSETQ. The germline V and J ends were trimmed by 2 bases and 4 bases, with 6 bases remaining between them. There are 12 residues in the CDR3. Here the CDR3 reads CASSFFRETQYF. DNA of the CDR3: TGCGCCAGCAGCTTCTTCAGAGAGACCCAGTACTTC.

V gene TRBV11-3 combines with J gene TRBJ1-1, with D hard to call. This CDR3 is built from 13 residues. Germline assignment: CDR1 SGHNT and CDR2 YENEEA. Deletions cut 3 bases from V and 3 bases from J, with 8 bases between. The CDR3 sequence is CASSLSSYTEAFF. The CDR3 DNA sequence: TGTGCCAGCAGCTTGAGCAGTTACACTGAAGCTTTCTTT.